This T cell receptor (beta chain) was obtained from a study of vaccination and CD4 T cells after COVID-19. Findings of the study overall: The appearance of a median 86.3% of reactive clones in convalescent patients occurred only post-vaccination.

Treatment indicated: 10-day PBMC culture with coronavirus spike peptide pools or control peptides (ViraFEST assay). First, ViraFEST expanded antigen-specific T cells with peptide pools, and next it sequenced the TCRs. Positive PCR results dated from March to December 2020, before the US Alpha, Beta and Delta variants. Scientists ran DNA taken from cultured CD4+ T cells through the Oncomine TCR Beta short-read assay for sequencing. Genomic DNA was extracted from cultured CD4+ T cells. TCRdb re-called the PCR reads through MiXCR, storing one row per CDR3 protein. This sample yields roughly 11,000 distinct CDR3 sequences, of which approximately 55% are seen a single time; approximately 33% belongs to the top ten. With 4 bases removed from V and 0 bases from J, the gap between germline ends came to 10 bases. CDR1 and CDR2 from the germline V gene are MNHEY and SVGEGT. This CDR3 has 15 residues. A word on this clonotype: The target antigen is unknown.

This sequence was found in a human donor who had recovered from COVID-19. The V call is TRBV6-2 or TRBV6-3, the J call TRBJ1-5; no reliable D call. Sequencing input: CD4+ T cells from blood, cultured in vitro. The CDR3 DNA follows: TGTGCCAGCAGTTCAGCCGGACTTAGCAATCAGCCCCAGCATTTT. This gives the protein CASSSAGLSNQPQHF.